This TCR beta chain is from a study of blood T cell repertoires in COVID-19. Study details: Samples representing acute and convalescent COVID-19 were sourced from the United States, Italy and Spain.

Only in-frame clones appear in the TCRdb table, and some are missing; sequencing was by immunoSEQ multiplex PCR. The sample lists under 500,000 clones, roughly nine tenths seen once, with 0.95% to 1.2% in the top ten. Germline V lookup: CDR1 SGHNT, CDR2 YYREEE (reference sequence). Trimming cost V 0 bases and J 5 bases, with 9 bases left between them. CDR3 size: 14 residues. Participants came from about two dozen US areas, aged roughly 18 to 89 years. The specimen was PBMCs or T cells enriched from blood (not recorded which). The rearrangement uses TRBV5-4 and TRBJ2-4; a weak D match, TRBD2 (5 bases). This TCR was sampled from a man aged 30 to 45 who had recovered from COVID-19. This CDR3 reads CASSLGGLENIQYF. In nucleotides, the CDR3 is TGTGCCAGCAGCTTGGGCGGGCTAGAAAACATTCAGTACTTC.